The 21 T cell receptor beta chains below all came from one sample that was sequenced in a study of blood T cell repertoires in COVID-19 (dated by TCRdb to the early 2020s). The library was obtained by the immunoSEQ multiplex PCR assay. TCRdb took over this immuneACCESS table, retaining in-frame rearrangements with V and J assigned. Such tables are incomplete; in checked studies, under half of the missing clones stem from an unresolved V gene, and the remainder is unexplained. The sample table shows tens of thousands of clones, and about four fifths are seen once. Around 5.3% of the sample is taken by the ten largest. The sample comprised peripheral blood. The receptor set was obtained from a woman aged 55-75 years with acute or convalescent COVID-19.

The DNA of the CDR3 is TGCAGCGTTGGCTTAGCCGAACCCGGGGAGCTGTTTTTT. Translated: CSVGLAEPGELFF. The chain combines TRBV29-1 with TRBJ2-2; D unresolved. V was pared by 4 bases and J by 6 bases, with 12 bases between. The CDR3 contains 13 residues. The germline V gene has CDR1 SQVTM and CDR2 ANQGSEA.

V gene TRBV18 combines with J gene TRBJ1-1, with no clear D. The germline V gene has CDR1 KGHSH and CDR2 LQKENI. CDR3 size: 13 residues. Between the trimmed V and J ends, which lost 3 bases and 1 base, there was a span of 6 bases. CDR3 in DNA: TGTGCCAGCTCACCGGCCCAGAACACTGAAGCTTTCTTT. It translates to CASSPAQNTEAFF.

The chain combines TRBV29-1 with TRBJ2-3; TRBD2 matches 7 bases. Germline CDR1 and CDR2: SQVTM and ANQGSEA. CDR3 length equals 16 residues. V shed 0 bases, J shed 0 bases, and the junction held 6 bases outside the gene matches. DNA for the CDR3: TGCAGCGTTGAAGATAGACTAGCCCTTAGCACAGATACGCAGTATTTT. Its translation is CSVEDRLALSTDTQYF.

V and J are TRBV7-2 and TRBJ2-7; 13 bases align to TRBD2. V dropped 2 bases and J dropped 4; count of bases not matched to a gene: 2. This CDR3 is 15 amino acids long. Looked up from germline, CDR1 is SGHTA and CDR2 is FQGNSA. The DNA for the CDR3 is TGTGCCAGCAGCTTAAGGACTAGCGGGAGTTACGAGCAGTACTTC. Protein sequence: CASSLRTSGSYEQYF.

V is TRBV3-1 (or the pseudogene TRBV3-2) and J is TRBJ1-1; 7 bases are shared with TRBD1. Germline V gene sequence: CDR1 LGHDT, CDR2 YNNKEL (reference sequence). This CDR3 region has 15 residues. V shed 4 bases and J 3 bases; nucleotides not matched to a gene: 8. The CDR3 DNA sequence: TGTGCCAGCAGCCCTCCCGGGACAGCATACACTGAAGCTTTCTTT. Its protein product is CASSPPGTAYTEAFF.

A remark on this clone: An end of the junction does not agree with germline; a read error may underlie this. The gene calls are TRBV6-1 and TRBJ2-3; D is unclear. This CDR3 comprises 13 residues. Germline lookup yields CDR1 MNHNS and CDR2 SASEGT. The CDR3 reads CASSQARIDTQYF. CDR3 nucleotides: TGTGCCAGCAGTCAAGCTAGAATAGATACGCAGTATTTT.

Points on this clone: This same CDR3 is encoded by further DNA sequences in the sample. The J gene is TRBJ2-1, the V gene TRBV9; 10 nucleotides match TRBD2. The J segment lost 4 bases and the V segment lost 3 bases, leaving 1 base of the junction unmatched. This CDR3 has 14 residues. CDR1 SGDLS and CDR2 YYNGEE come from the germline V gene. CDR3: CASSDSGGYNEQFF. CDR3 nucleotide sequence: TGTGCCAGCAGCGATAGCGGGGGGTACAATGAGCAGTTCTTC. The entire variable domain, with the rest obtained from reference TRBV9 and TRBJ2-1, is as follows: DSGVTQTPKHLITATGQRVTLRCSPRSGDLSVYWYQQSLDQGLQFLIQYYNGEERAKGNILERFSAQQFPDLHSELNLSSLELGDSALYFCASSDSGGYNEQFFGPGTRLTVL.

The chain joins TRBV6-5 to TRBJ1-1; TRBD1 matches 12 bases. CDR1 MNHEY and CDR2 SVGAGI come from the germline V gene. The CDR3 extends over 14 amino acids. The junction had 3 bases not matched to a gene; V was cut back by 5 bases and J by 5 bases. The CDR3 DNA reads as TGTGCCAGCAGTCGGGACAGGGGGCTTACTGAAGCTTTCTTT. Translation gives CASSRDRGLTEAFF.

This chain uses TRBV7-8 with TRBJ1-1; 8 nucleotides agree with TRBD1. Per germline, CDR1 SGHVS and CDR2 FQNEAQ. The J segment lost 6 bases and the V segment lost 1 base, leaving 7 bases of the junction unmatched. The CDR3 is made up of 15 amino acids. This CDR3 is CASSLGGTGSPEAFF. The CDR3 bases are TGTGCCAGCAGCTTAGGGGGGACAGGTTCCCCTGAAGCTTTCTTT.

V gene TRBV6-5 combines with J gene TRBJ1-5; D gene uncertain. Germline CDR1 is MNHEY and CDR2 is SVGAGI. V was cut by 6 bases and J by 5 bases, with 17 bases left in between. This CDR3 spans 15 amino acids. The CDR3 here is CASSPDGLRHQPQHF. The CDR3 bases are TGTGCCAGCAGCCCGGACGGACTACGGCATCAGCCCCAGCATTTT.

This clone was observed a handful of times. The chain carries TRBV5-5 and TRBJ1-2, with TRBD1 as a possible D gene (5 bases). Trimming shortened V by 2 bases and J by 6 bases, and 11 bases separated the two germline ends. Looked up from germline, CDR1 is SGHKS and CDR2 is YYEKEE (reference sequence). The CDR3 extends over 13 amino acids. In nucleotides, the CDR3 is TGTGCCAGCAGCTTAGCAGGGTCAGATGGCTACACCTTC. Residues: CASSLAGSDGYTF.

The chain joins TRBV19 to TRBJ2-1; D is possibly TRBD2 (6 bases). CDR3 length: 15 amino acids. Between the trimmed V and J ends, which lost 6 bases and 3 bases, there was a span of 15 bases. Germline CDR1 is LNHDA and CDR2 is SQIVND (reference sequence). CDR3 bases: TGTGCCAGTAGCCTTCAGGGAGGAAGCTACAATGAGCAGTTCTTC. The encoded protein is CASSLQGGSYNEQFF.

This sequence joins TRBV2 and TRBJ2-1, with TRBD2 as a possible D gene (6 bases). The V end lost 2 bases, the J end lost 9 bases, and 11 bases lay between the germline ends. Germline CDR1 is SNHLY and CDR2 is FYNNEI. The length of the CDR3 is 13 residues. The CDR3 DNA is TGTGCCAGCAGTGAAAGGGATAGCGGTGAGCAGTTCTTC. Its translation is CASSERDSGEQFF.

CDR3 amino acids: CASNTGRGELFF. The CDR3 DNA sequence: TGTGCCAGCAACACAGGGCGCGGGGAGCTGTTTTTT. The genes are TRBV2 and TRBJ2-2; D is perhaps TRBD1 (6 bases). The CDR3 consists of 12 residues. Germline V gene sequence: CDR1 SNHLY, CDR2 FYNNEI. V gave up 7 bases and J gave up 7 bases, with 10 bases separating them.

The V and J genes are TRBV30 and TRBJ1-1, with D possibly being TRBD1 (6 bases). Germline V gene sequence: CDR1 GTSNPN, CDR2 SVGIG (reference sequence). V was shortened by 3 bases and J by 5 bases, with 16 bases between the two germline ends. The CDR3 has 14 amino acids. This CDR3 is CAWRTTGYRTEAFF. The CDR3 region has the DNA TGTGCCTGGAGGACAACAGGGTATAGGACTGAAGCTTTCTTT.

V and J are TRBV28 and TRBJ2-2; 9 nucleotides line up with TRBD1. V dropped 8 bases and J dropped 4; count of bases not matched to a gene: 5. CDR1 is MDHEN and CDR2 is SYDVKM in the germline V gene. The CDR3 extends over 14 amino acids. The CDR3 bases are TGTGCCAGCTCTGAGGGACAGGGCACCGGGGAGCTGTTTTTT. Protein sequence: CASSEGQGTGELFF.

The V gene is TRBV19, the J gene TRBJ1-1; maybe TRBD1 (6 bases). Germline V lookup: CDR1 LNHDA, CDR2 SQIVND (reference sequence). With 4 bases removed from V and 5 bases from J, the gap between germline ends came to 11 bases. This CDR3 is 13 amino acids long. The CDR3 DNA reads as TGTGCCAGTAGTAAGGGGGTCTTGACTGAAGCTTTCTTT. This encodes CASSKGVLTEAFF.

The V gene is TRBV10-3, the J gene TRBJ1-1; weak D call: TRBD1 (5 bases). CDR3 length: 14 residues. Looked up from germline, CDR1 is ENHRY and CDR2 is SYGVKD. The ends were cut back, 7 bases at V and 5 bases at J, with 17 bases in the middle. CDR3 sequence reads: CAITSTESDTEAFF. CDR3 coding DNA: TGTGCCATCACATCGACAGAGTCGGATACTGAAGCTTTCTTT.

The sample holds one count of this clone. Other DNA sequences in this sample translate to the same CDR3. This sequence joins TRBV5-6 and TRBJ1-1, with TRBD1 matching 9 bases. The CDR3 covers 14 residues. CDR1 is SGHDT and CDR2 is YYEEEE in the germline V gene. V was clipped by 4 bases and J by 1 base; unmatched bases: 2. The CDR3, as DNA: TGTGCCAGCAGCAGGGACAGGGCGAACACTGAAGCTTTCTTT. It codes for CASSRDRANTEAFF.

This rearrangement joins TRBV7-2 to TRBJ2-3, with D perhaps matching TRBD2 (7 bases). CDR3 length equals 17 residues. Trimming took 5 bases from V and 2 from J, leaving 20 bases between them. Looked up from germline, CDR1 is SGHTA and CDR2 is FQGNSA. The CDR3 nucleotides read TGTGCCAGCAGCCTATCCGCCCGGGGGGCTCCCACAGATACGCAGTATTTT. As protein: CASSLSARGAPTDTQYF.

The chain has TRBV6-5 and TRBJ1-3, with TRBD1 as a possible D gene (5 bases). Germline-derived CDR1 and CDR2 are MNHEY and SVGAGI. The V end lost 6 bases, the J end lost 0 bases, and 12 bases lay between the germline ends. The CDR3 sequence is 15 residues long. The CDR3 protein is CASSTRDFSGNTIYF. CDR3 bases: TGTGCCAGCAGCACTCGGGACTTCTCTGGAAACACCATATATTTT.